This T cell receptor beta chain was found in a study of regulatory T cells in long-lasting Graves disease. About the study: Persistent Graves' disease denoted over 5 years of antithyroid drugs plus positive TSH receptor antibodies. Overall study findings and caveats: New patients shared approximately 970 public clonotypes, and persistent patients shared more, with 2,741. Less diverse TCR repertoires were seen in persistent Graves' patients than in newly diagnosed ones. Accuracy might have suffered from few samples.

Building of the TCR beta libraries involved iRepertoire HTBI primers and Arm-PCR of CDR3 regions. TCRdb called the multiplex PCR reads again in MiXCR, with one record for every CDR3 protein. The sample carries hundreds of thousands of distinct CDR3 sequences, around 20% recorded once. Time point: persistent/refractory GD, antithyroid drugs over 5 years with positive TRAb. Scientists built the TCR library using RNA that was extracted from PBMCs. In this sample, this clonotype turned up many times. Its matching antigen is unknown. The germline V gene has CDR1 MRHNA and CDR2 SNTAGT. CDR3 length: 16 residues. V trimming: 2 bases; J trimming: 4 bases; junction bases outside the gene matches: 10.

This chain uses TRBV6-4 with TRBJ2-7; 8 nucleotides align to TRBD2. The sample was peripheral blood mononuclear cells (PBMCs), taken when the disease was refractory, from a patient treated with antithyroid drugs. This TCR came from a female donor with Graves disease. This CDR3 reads CASSDASGTRSYEQYF. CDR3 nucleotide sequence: TGTGCCAGCAGTGACGCGAGCGGGACTAGGAGTTACGAGCAGTACTTC.